Each of the 21 T cell receptor beta chains below was sequenced from the same sample in a study of blood T cells in healthy people across ages. Combining a sample-barcoded 5' primer with a J-beta primer mix, a second PCR ran for about 6 to 12 cycles. MiXCR, applied by TCRdb to the 5' RACE reads, yields one record per CDR3 protein. The table has 800,000 or so distinct CDR3 sequences, less than 80% seen once. The material sequenced was blood. These receptors all stem from a young man in good health.

The chain is built from TRBV20-1 and TRBJ1-5, with 7 bases matching TRBD1. This CDR3 contains 14 residues. Germline V lookup: CDR1 DFQATT, CDR2 SNEGSKA (reference sequence). V shed 0 bases and J 4 bases; nucleotides not matched to a gene: 3. The CDR3 spells CSAREDRTNQPQHF. CDR3 in DNA: TGCAGTGCTAGAGAGGACAGGACTAATCAGCCCCAGCATTTT.

V is TRBV10-3 and J is TRBJ2-7; a weak D match, TRBD1 (6 bases). The V gene lost 0 bases and the J gene lost 5 bases, with 11 bases spanning the gap. The CDR3 contains 14 residues. CDR1 and CDR2 from the germline V gene are ENHRY and SYGVKD. The CDR3 is CAISESQGRDEQYF. The CDR3 coding sequence is TGTGCCATCAGTGAGTCCCAGGGGCGGGACGAGCAGTACTTC.

The V call is TRBV4-3, the J call TRBJ1-2; 7 nucleotides match TRBD1. V was clipped by 3 bases and J by 4 bases; unmatched bases: 17. From germline, CDR1 is LGHNA and CDR2 YSLEER. The CDR3 length is 18 residues. CDR3 bases: TGCGCCAGCAGCCAGGACCCCCCGGACAGGCGACACTTCTATGGCTACACCTTC. Translating it yields CASSQDPPDRRHFYGYTF.

This rearrangement joins TRBV5-5 to TRBJ2-4, with TRBD2 identical over 10 bases. CDR1 is SGHKS, CDR2 YYEKEE, per germline (reference sequence). The CDR3 is 18 amino acids. Unmatched junction bases numbered 9, after V lost 2 bases and J lost 1 base. CDR3 sequence reads: CASSLGAGGAAAKNIQYF. The CDR3 DNA reads as TGTGCCAGCAGCTTAGGAGCGGGGGGGGCTGCGGCCAAAAACATTCAGTACTTC.

This clonotype was seen a few times. V usage is TRBV7-2 and J usage is TRBJ2-5; D uncertain. The J call may be mistaken, given a closer DNA end match to TRBJ2-7. The CDR3 extends over 19 amino acids. Germline-derived CDR1 and CDR2 are SGHTA and FQGNSA. The CDR3, as DNA: TGTGCCAGCAGCTTAGCGATGAGGACGTACACACGGCATGGCTACGAGCAGTACTTC. Translating it yields CASSLAMRTYTRHGYEQYF.

This chain uses TRBV7-8 with TRBJ2-2; no definite D call. Per the germline V gene, CDR1 is SGHVS and CDR2 is FQNEAQ. V was cut by 10 bases and J by 0 bases, with 15 bases left in between. The CDR3 has 15 amino acids. CDR3 in DNA: TGTGCCACGTTGTGGACCGCCGCGAACACCGGGGAGCTGTTTTTT. It translates to CATLWTAANTGELFF.

The rearrangement links TRBV7-2 to TRBJ2-7; D is uncertain. V was pared by 5 bases and J by 2 bases, with 10 bases between. This CDR3 contains 13 residues. Germline CDR1 SGHTA, CDR2 FQGNSA. The CDR3 spells CASSPQWTYEQYF. The CDR3 region has the DNA TGTGCCAGCAGCCCTCAATGGACCTACGAGCAGTACTTC.

The chain combines TRBV5-6 with TRBJ1-2, with D tentatively TRBD1 (5 bases). The CDR3 totals 15 residues. Germline loops: CDR1 SGHDT, CDR2 YYEEEE. With 1 base removed from V and 1 base from J, the gap between germline ends came to 11 bases. CDR3 bases: TGTGCCAGCAGCTTGAATGCGGACATTAACTATGGCTACACCTTC. Amino acid sequence: CASSLNADINYGYTF. Supplemented by reference TRBV5-6 and TRBJ1-2, the full variable domain reads DAGVTQSPTHLIKTRGQQVTLRCSPKSGHDTVSWYQQALGQGPQFIFQYYEEEERQRGNFPDRFSGHQFPNYSSELNVNALLLGDSALYLCASSLNADINYGYTFGSGTRLTVV.

This chain joins TRBV20-1 and TRBJ2-4; 10 bases line up with TRBD2. Germline assignment: CDR1 DFQATT and CDR2 SNEGSKA (reference sequence). There are 17 residues in the CDR3. The CDR3 is CRNPSGGQGKAKNIQYF. The DNA for the CDR3 is TGCAGAAATCCTAGCGGGGGCCAGGGGAAAGCCAAAAACATTCAGTACTTC.

The chain links TRBV29-1 to TRBJ1-2; 7 nucleotides align to TRBD1. The ends lost 6 bases at V and 4 bases at J; junction bases unmatched: 11. CDR1 SQVTM and CDR2 ANQGSEA come from the germline V gene. CDR3 length: 14 residues. The CDR3 protein is CSVTYRGIGYGYTF. The CDR3 DNA follows: TGCAGCGTCACCTACAGGGGTATAGGCTATGGCTACACCTTC.

The chain joins TRBV29-1 to TRBJ1-4, with no clear D. This CDR3 is 14 amino acids long. Germline values: CDR1 SQVTM, CDR2 ANQGSEA. V lost 2 bases and J lost 1, with 8 bases in between. CDR3 nucleotides: TGCAGCGTTGAACAGGTTCTAACTAATGAAAAACTGTTTTTT. Protein: CSVEQVLTNEKLFF.

The gene calls are TRBV28 and TRBJ2-7; a weak D match, TRBD1 (5 bases). The CDR3 extends over 14 amino acids. V was trimmed by 6 bases and J by 2 bases, leaving 14 bases between them. Germline V gene lookup returns CDR1 MDHEN and CDR2 SYDVKM. CDR3 in amino acids: CASRGLGVTYEQYF. The CDR3 DNA follows: TGTGCCAGCAGAGGGCTAGGGGTGACCTACGAGCAGTACTTC.

The chain has TRBV7-2 and TRBJ2-5, with 14 positions matching TRBD2. V lost 2 bases and J lost 2; bases outside the gene matches: 7. Germline V lookup: CDR1 SGHTA, CDR2 FQGNSA. This CDR3 comprises 18 residues. CDR3 amino acids: CASSLSTSGGGSQETQYF. The CDR3 coding sequence is TGTGCCAGCAGCTTATCGACTAGCGGGGGGGGGAGTCAAGAGACCCAGTACTTC.

The rearrangement links TRBV9 to TRBJ1-2; perhaps TRBD1 as D (6 bases). Per the germline V gene, CDR1 is SGDLS and CDR2 is YYNGEE. The CDR3 contains 13 residues. V was cut by 2 bases and J by 5 bases, with 10 bases left in between. CDR3 bases: TGTGCCAGCAGCGTCGGACAGACATATGGCTACACCTTC. This encodes CASSVGQTYGYTF.

The V gene is TRBV4-2, the J gene TRBJ2-7, with a tentative D call TRBD2 (6 bases). Germline V gives CDR1 LGHNA, CDR2 YNFKEQ. This CDR3 has 15 residues. V lost 0 bases and J lost 2, with 11 bases in between. The CDR3 DNA reads TGTGCCAGCAGCCAAGAGGGACTGGAAACCTACGAGCAGTACTTC. This encodes CASSQEGLETYEQYF.

This CDR3 reads CASRPSGGVETQYF. The CDR3 nucleotides are TGTGCCAGCAGGCCTAGCGGGGGGGTCGAGACCCAGTACTTC. The V call is TRBV12-3 or TRBV12-4, the J call TRBJ2-5; 12 bases align to TRBD2. Trimming took 6 bases from V and 5 from J; bases not matched to a gene: 4. There are 14 residues in the CDR3.

This sequence joins TRBV11-2 and TRBJ2-1, with TRBD2 matching 8 bases. V was pared by 1 base and J by 3 bases, with 11 bases of the junction left unmatched. This CDR3 is built from 18 residues. Germline CDR1 and CDR2: SGHAT and FQNNGV. The CDR3 sequence: CASSLGVLAGTDYNEQFF. Written as DNA, the CDR3 is TGTGCCAGCAGCTTAGGGGTCTTAGCGGGGACCGACTACAATGAGCAGTTCTTC. The full variable domain, rest sourced from reference TRBV11-2 and TRBJ2-1, is EAGVAQSPRYKIIEKRQSVAFWCNPISGHATLYWYQQILGQGPKLLIQFQNNGVVDDSQLPKDRFSAERLKGVDSTLKIQPAKLEDSAVYLCASSLGVLAGTDYNEQFFGPGTRLTVL.

This clonotype was seen more than once but under ten times. The CDR3 nucleotides read TGTGCCAGCAGCCGGGACAGGGCTCTCTATAATTCACCCCTCCACTTT. It translates to CASSRDRALYNSPLHF. The V and J genes are TRBV14 and TRBJ1-6, with 9 nucleotides matching TRBD1. Germline values: CDR1 SGHDN, CDR2 FVKESK. V gave up 4 bases and J gave up 3 bases; unmatched junction bases: 4. This CDR3 region has 16 residues.

V usage is TRBV5-1 and J usage is TRBJ1-2; D is ambiguous. This CDR3 contains 14 residues. In germline, CDR1 is SGHRS, CDR2 YFSETQ. Trimming removed 6 bases from V and 1 base from J, with 13 bases in between. CDR3 bases: TGCGCCAGCACTTCAGAAGATTTTAACTATGGCTACACCTTC. Amino acids: CASTSEDFNYGYTF.

CDR3 loop: CASNPGMALGRSPLHF. DNA for the CDR3: TGTGCCAGCAATCCAGGGATGGCCCTCGGGCGCTCACCCCTCCACTTT. The rearrangement uses TRBV25-1 and TRBJ1-6; D possibly corresponds to TRBD1 (5 bases). Trimming removed 7 bases at V and 10 bases at J, with 23 bases between. This CDR3 comprises 16 residues. The germline V gene has CDR1 MGHDK and CDR2 SYGVNS.

J is TRBJ2-3 and V is TRBV20-1; D tentatively fits TRBD1 or TRBD2 (5 bases each). Trimming removed 0 bases from V and 2 bases from J, with 12 bases in between. The CDR3 is 15 amino acids. Germline loops: CDR1 DFQATT, CDR2 SNEGSKA (reference sequence). CDR3 DNA sequence: TGCAGTGCTAGAGATCTGGGGGACCCCACAGATACGCAGTATTTT. It codes for CSARDLGDPTDTQYF.